This T cell receptor (beta chain) came from a study of human T cells and chemical hapten exposure. Study-wide background: It was small differences in pooled library volume that mainly caused per-sample TCR yields to vary.

Indicated time point: healthy volunteer bleed at 6 weeks. Whole blood, unfractionated, served as the material for total RNA extraction. Germline loops: CDR1 LNHNV, CDR2 YYDKDF (reference sequence). The CDR3 is 15 residues long. J lost 3 bases, V lost 3 bases, and 5 bases had no gene match. TCRdb reprocessed the RACE reads with MiXCR, giving one entry per CDR3 protein. In the table there are roughly 80,000 distinct CDR3 sequences, about 9.2% of which are singletons. This clonotype has a count of ten or more. V and J are TRBV15 and TRBJ1-3, with TRBD1 matching 7 bases. Material for sequencing was whole blood. The source of this sequence is a female donor in good health. Some clones in this sample may be carry-over from other donors' samples. CDR3 protein: CATSSTQGGGNTIYF. CDR3 coding DNA: TGTGCCACCAGCAGCACCCAGGGGGGTGGAAACACCATATATTTT.